This T cell receptor (beta chain) was documented in a study of regulatory T cells in long-lasting Graves disease. Germline V gene sequence: CDR1 SGDLS, CDR2 YYNGEE. CDR3 length: 16 residues. V dropped 2 bases and J dropped 3; count of bases not matched to a gene: 6. CDR3-region Arm-PCR and iRepertoire HTBI primers produced the TCR beta libraries. TCRdb re-derived calls from the multiplex PCR reads in MiXCR, one entry per CDR3 protein. There are under 700,000 distinct CDR3 sequences in the sample; roughly a sixth occur only once, and around a quarter lies in the top ten. This clonotype was seen a few times. The time point: newly diagnosed GD, antithyroid drugs for less than 3 months. With RNA extracted from PBMCs as input, the TCR library was made. Graves' disease diagnosis followed American Thyroid Association guidelines. Patients were from an endocrinology department in Xi'an, China. Separately, the same data were catalogued under a study of T cells in Graves' hyperthyroidism and ophthalmopathy. That source notes: Stable hyperthyroidism was separated from ophthalmopathy by a model based on 13 V-J features.

The chain couples TRBV9 to TRBJ2-7; TRBD2 aligns across 12 bases. Sample: peripheral blood mononuclear cells (PBMCs), taken at new diagnosis, from a patient treated with antithyroid drugs. The clonotype comes from a woman aged 35-60 years with Graves disease. Written as DNA, the CDR3 is TGTGCCAGCAGCGTTGCCGGACTAGCGGGGATCTACGAGCAGTACTTC. Translation gives CASSVAGLAGIYEQYF.